The sequence of this T cell receptor beta chain was determined in a study of cytomegalovirus exposure and HLA in healthy donors. Germline V lookup: CDR1 SGDLS, CDR2 YYNGEE. This CDR3 region has 13 residues. Vbeta (60) and Jbeta (13) primers were used in the PCR. The protocol was immunoSEQ multiplex PCR, while the TCRdb copy is restricted to in-frame clones and leaves out a portion. The sample contains about 200,000 clones, 80% to 90% of which appear only once. A word on this clone: The junction departs from the called germline gene at one end, perhaps through a read error.

The V and J genes are TRBV9 and TRBJ1-2; 7 positions match TRBD1. Sequencing was carried out using PBMCs. The clonotype was recovered from a man younger than 45 in good health and CMV-seronegative. The CDR3 spells CASSAVARGDEKF. The CDR3 nucleotides read TGTGCCAGCAGCGCCGTAGCCAGGGGGGATGAGAAGTTC.